The T cell receptor (beta chain) described here comes from a study of response to subunit inactivated influenza vaccine. This clonotype has more than one count but fewer than ten. Its matching antigen is unknown. This CDR3 contains 18 residues. CDR1 and CDR2 (germline): SGHRS, YFSETQ. The ends lost 3 bases at V and 6 bases at J; junction bases unmatched: 20. Findings and caveats of the study: Only a handful of new T cells, the authors suggested, are recruited with each seasonal influenza vaccination.

TCRdb redid the calling of the RT-PCR reads with MiXCR, one entry per CDR3 protein. The sample includes about 160,000 distinct CDR3 sequences, about a tenth of them seen just once. The chain carries TRBV5-1 and TRBJ1-2, with TRBD1 identical over 7 bases. This specimen consisted of non-naive T cells sorted from PBMCs, obtained about 40 days after vaccination. This clonotype originated in a middle-aged man who received an inactivated influenza vaccine. The CDR3 reads CASSSTLSVGGGADGYTF. DNA of the CDR3: TGCGCCAGCAGCTCCACACTGTCGGTTGGAGGGGGCGCAGATGGCTACACCTTC.